Following are 10 T cell receptor beta chains from one sample sequenced in a study of T cells in women clearing cervical HPV infection. Sequenced by immunoSEQ multiplex PCR; TCRdb stores in-frame clones only, minus some. This repertoire includes around 31,000 clones. Material: blood buffy coat. The receptors shown here come from a woman aged 18-70 years with a cervical HPV16 infection that either progressed to CIN3+ or cleared (not recorded which).

A remark on this clone: The read is 3 residues too short to cover the CDR3 end, so that end is filled in from the germline J gene. The rearrangement links TRBV7-3 to TRBJ2-4; the match to TRBD1 covers 9 bases. CDR3 size: 15 residues. Germline values: CDR1 SGHTA, CDR2 FQGTGA. The sequenced CDR3 bases are TGTGCCAGCAGCCCACAGGGGACAGGGCCTTTTGGT. Residues: CASSPQGTGPFG. In full, the CDR3 reads CASSPQGTGPFGQYF. Combining the CDR3 with reference TRBV7-3 and TRBJ2-4 gives the whole variable domain GAGVSQTPSNKVTEKGKYVELRCDPISGHTALYWYRQSLGQGPEFLIYFQGTGAADDSGLPNDRFFAVRPEGSVSTLKIQRTERGDSAVYLCASSPQGTGPFGQYFGAGTRLSVL.

CDR3 bases read: TGTGCCAGCAGCTCCGGGACATATAATTCACCA. This sequence encodes CASSSGTYNSP. The full-length CDR3 reads as CASSSGTYNSPLFF. The J gene is TRBJ1-4, the V gene TRBV2, with TRBD1 as a possible D gene (6 bases). The DNA ends 3 residues before the CDR3 does, and the rest of the CDR3 is filled in from the germline J gene. The germline V gene encodes CDR1 SNHLY and CDR2 FYNNEI. This CDR3 contains 14 residues. The whole variable domain, filled in from reference TRBV2 and TRBJ1-4, reads EPEVTQTPSHQVTQMGQEVILRCVPISNHLYFYWYRQILGQKVEFLVSFYNNEISEKSEIFDDQFSVERPDGSNFTLKIRSTKLEDSAMYFCASSSGTYNSPLFFGSGTQLSVL.

Remarks on this clone: Read data end 3 residues before the CDR3 end; the end is taken from the germline J gene. J is TRBJ2-3 and V is TRBV20-1, with D hard to call. Trimming removed 6 bases at V and 0 bases at J, with 7 bases between. The germline V gene has CDR1 DFQATT and CDR2 SNEGSKA (reference sequence). CDR3 length equals 12 residues. CDR3 bases read: TGCAGTGCGACGCGGAGCACAGATACG. Protein sequence: CSATRSTDT. The entire CDR3 reads CSATRSTDTQYF.

For this clone: Read sequence stops 3 residues before the CDR3 end, and the germline J gene provides the missing end. This chain joins TRBV19 and TRBJ1-2; no definite D call. The germline V gene has CDR1 LNHDA and CDR2 SQIVND (reference sequence). The CDR3 covers 12 residues. Partial CDR3 DNA: TGTGCCAGTTCTGTCCCCGGGGAGGAC. Translation gives CASSVPGED. In full, the CDR3 is CASSVPGEDYTF. Full variable domain (remainder filled in from reference TRBV19 and TRBJ1-2): DGGITQSPKYLFRKEGQNVTLSCEQNLNHDAMYWYRQDPGQGLRLIYYSQIVNDFQKGDIAEGYSVSREKKESFPLTVTSAQKNPTAFYLCASSVPGEDYTFGSGTRLTVV.

As for this clone: From the germline J gene comes the end of the CDR3, since the read stops 3 residues before it. The J gene is TRBJ2-2, the V gene TRBV11-2, with 8 bases aligning to TRBD2. Germline V gene sequence: CDR1 SGHAT, CDR2 FQNNGV. Trimming removed 3 bases from V and 8 bases from J; junction bases left unmatched: 5. The CDR3 runs to 14 residues. The sequenced CDR3 bases are TGTGCCAGCAGCTTGGTAGCGGGAAAAGGGGAG. Translation gives CASSLVAGKGE. The whole CDR3 sequence is CASSLVAGKGELFF. Complete variable domain (other parts from reference TRBV11-2 and TRBJ2-2): EAGVAQSPRYKIIEKRQSVAFWCNPISGHATLYWYQQILGQGPKLLIQFQNNGVVDDSQLPKDRFSAERLKGVDSTLKIQPAKLEDSAVYLCASSLVAGKGELFFGEGSRLTVL.

This clone is classed as medium-sized by frequency. The DNA ends 3 residues before the CDR3 does, and the rest of the CDR3 is filled in from the germline J gene. This chain joins TRBV6-2 or TRBV6-3 and TRBJ1-2; unclear D gene. The CDR3 totals 12 residues. The V gene lost 7 bases and the J gene lost 6 bases, with 12 bases spanning the gap. CDR1 is MNHEY and CDR2 is SVGEGT in the germline V gene. CDR3 sequence reads: CASNERRDGYTF. The CDR3 bases that were read are TGTGCCAGCAACGAGAGACGGGATGGC.

Concerning this clone: Coverage ceases 3 residues before the CDR3 finishes, and the germline J gene fills in the end. The chain joins TRBV19 to TRBJ2-2; a possible D gene is TRBD1 (5 bases). This CDR3 region has 17 residues. From germline, CDR1 is LNHDA and CDR2 SQIVND (reference sequence). The DNA read from the CDR3 is TGTGCCAGTAGTATTGGGGTTACCTACTCTGGGGCCAACGTG. This codes for CASSIGVTYSGANV. The whole CDR3 protein reads CASSIGVTYSGANVLFF. The full variable domain, its missing parts supplied by reference TRBV19 and TRBJ2-2, is DGGITQSPKYLFRKEGQNVTLSCEQNLNHDAMYWYRQDPGQGLRLIYYSQIVNDFQKGDIAEGYSVSREKKESFPLTVTSAQKNPTAFYLCASSIGVTYSGANVLFFGEGSRLTVL.

For this clone: The CDR3 end falls 3 residues outside the read, so it is completed with the germline J gene. This rearrangement joins TRBV10-3 to TRBJ2-1; the D gene is possibly TRBD2 (5 bases). The CDR3 extends over 16 amino acids. V was trimmed by 2 bases and J by 3 bases, leaving 14 bases between them. Germline V gene lookup returns CDR1 ENHRY and CDR2 SYGVKD. CDR3 region: CAISERSSGGYNEQFF. The covered CDR3 bases are TGTGCCATCAGTGAGAGATCCAGCGGTGGCTACAATGAG.

On this clone: The read falls 3 residues short of the CDR3 end, and the missing part is taken from the germline J gene. The chain recombines TRBV18 with TRBJ2-5; D gene uncertain. Trimming took off 1 base at V and 5 bases at J, with 5 bases between the two ends. CDR3 length: 12 amino acids. From germline, CDR1 is KGHSH and CDR2 LQKENI. The DNA read from the CDR3 is TGTGCCAGCTCACCACGGGCGGAGACC. It yields the protein CASSPRAET. The entire CDR3 sequence reads CASSPRAETQYF. Filled out from reference TRBV18 and TRBJ2-5, the complete variable domain reads NAGVMQNPRHLVRRRGQEARLRCSPMKGHSHVYWYRQLPEEGLKFMVYLQKENIIDESGMPKERFSAEFPKEGPSILRIQQVVRGDSAAYFCASSPRAETQYFGPGTRLLVL.

CDR3 amino acids: CASSGGQVLYEQYF. The CDR3 DNA, read in part, is TGTGCCAGCAGCGGGGGACAGGTGCTCTACGAG. The chain joins TRBV11-2 to TRBJ2-7, with 8 bases aligning to TRBD1. Read data end 3 residues before the CDR3 end; the end is taken from the germline J gene. CDR1 is SGHAT, CDR2 FQNNGV, per germline. V lost 5 bases and J lost 3; bases outside the gene matches: 6. This CDR3 spans 14 amino acids.